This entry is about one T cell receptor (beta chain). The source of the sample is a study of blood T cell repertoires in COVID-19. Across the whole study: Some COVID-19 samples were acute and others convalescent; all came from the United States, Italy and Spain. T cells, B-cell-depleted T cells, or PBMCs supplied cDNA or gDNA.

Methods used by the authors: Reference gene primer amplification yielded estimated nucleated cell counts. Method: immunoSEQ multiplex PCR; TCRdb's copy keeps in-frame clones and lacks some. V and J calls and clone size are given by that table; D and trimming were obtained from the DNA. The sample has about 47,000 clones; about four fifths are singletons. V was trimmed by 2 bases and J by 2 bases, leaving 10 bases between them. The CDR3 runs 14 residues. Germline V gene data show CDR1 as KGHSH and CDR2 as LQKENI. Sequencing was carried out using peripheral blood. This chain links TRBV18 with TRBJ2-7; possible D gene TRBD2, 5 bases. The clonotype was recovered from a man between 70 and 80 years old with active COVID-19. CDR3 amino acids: CASSPSGDAYEQYF. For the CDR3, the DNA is TGTGCCAGCTCACCAAGCGGAGATGCCTACGAGCAGTACTTC.